The sample holds one count of the clone carrying this T cell receptor (beta chain). Its antigen is unknown. Other DNA sequences within the sample encode an identical CDR3. The record originates from a study of shared clonotypes between healthy human individuals. Study-wide points: A handful of donors shared approximately 5% of their naive CD4 clonotypes.

Trimming removed 4 bases from V and 2 bases from J; junction bases left unmatched: 2. This CDR3 is built from 12 residues. CDR1 SQVTM and CDR2 ANQGSEA come from the germline V gene. Profiled with immunoSEQ multiplex PCR; TCRdb holds only in-frame clones, not every one. Found here are fewer than 1.6 million clones, 98% of them singletons; the top ten hold about 0.35%. The chain employs TRBV29-1 and TRBJ2-7, with TRBD2 matching over 7 bases. The TCR originated in a man aged 30 to 39 in good health. Input material: naive CD4+ T cells sorted from blood. The subset here: CD45RA+ positively selected. The CDR3 coding sequence is TGCAGCGTTGGGGAGGGAACCTACGAGCAGTACTTC. It specifies CSVGEGTYEQYF.